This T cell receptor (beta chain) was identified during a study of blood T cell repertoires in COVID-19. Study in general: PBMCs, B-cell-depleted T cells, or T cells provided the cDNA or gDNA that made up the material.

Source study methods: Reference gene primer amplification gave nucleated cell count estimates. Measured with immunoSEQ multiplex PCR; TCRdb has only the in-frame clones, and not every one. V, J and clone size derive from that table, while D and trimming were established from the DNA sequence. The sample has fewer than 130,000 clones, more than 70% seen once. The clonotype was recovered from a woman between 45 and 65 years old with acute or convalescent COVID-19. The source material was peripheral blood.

CDR3 nucleotides: TGTGCCAGCAGCCTCCTCCACGAGCAGTACTTC. Translating it yields CASSLLHEQYF. V usage is TRBV5-4 and J usage is TRBJ2-7; D is unresolved. Trimming removed 4 bases from V and 5 bases from J, with 7 bases in between. Per germline, CDR1 SGHNT and CDR2 YYREEE (reference sequence). The CDR3 is made up of 11 amino acids.